What follows are 14 T cell receptor beta chains derived from one specimen sequenced in a study of cytomegalovirus exposure and HLA in healthy donors (dated by TCRdb to about 2017). Preparation of the library involved the immunoSEQ multiplex PCR assay. The source is immuneACCESS, and TCRdb retained only in-frame sequences with V and J called. Part of the clones is not carried over; for the studies checked, unresolved V genes explain less than half of this, and the remainder is unexplained. A total of 200,000 to 250,000 clones appear in this sample, about 89% of them only once. The ten largest clones take up around 1.1% of the sample. Sequencing was performed on PBMCs. Every receptor here comes from a woman aged 18-35 years in good health and CMV-seronegative.

The sample holds many counts of this clone. The rearrangement joins TRBV7-2 to TRBJ2-7; 8 bases are shared with TRBD2. The CDR3 extends over 15 amino acids. Germline V gives CDR1 SGHTA, CDR2 FQGNSA. V trimming: 5 bases; J trimming: 2 bases; junction bases outside the gene matches: 8. The CDR3 region is CASSVTSGPTYEQYF. The CDR3 coding sequence is TGTGCCAGCAGCGTAACTAGCGGACCAACCTACGAGCAGTACTTC. Based on the CDR3 plus reference TRBV7-2 and TRBJ2-7, the full variable domain is GAGVSQSPSNKVTEKGKDVELRCDPISGHTALYWYRQSLGQGLEFLIYFQGNSAPDKSGLPSDRFSAERTGGSVSTLTIQRTQQEDSAVYLCASSVTSGPTYEQYFGPGTRLTVT.

The gene calls are TRBV5-1 and TRBJ2-3, with D maybe TRBD2 (5 bases). V was cut by 3 bases and J by 4 bases, with 21 bases left in between. The germline V gene encodes CDR1 SGHRS and CDR2 YFSETQ. The CDR3 contains 17 residues. DNA for the CDR3: TGCGCCAGCAGCTCAAGGAGGCCGGGGAGAGGGCCAGATACGCAGTATTTT. Translation gives CASSSRRPGRGPDTQYF.

The chain has TRBV7-2 and TRBJ1-6; D gene unclear. Germline CDR1 is SGHTA and CDR2 is FQGNSA. Trimming cost V 7 bases and J 9 bases, with 19 bases left between them. This CDR3 comprises 15 residues. This CDR3 reads CASKPTAGEASPLHF. As DNA, the CDR3 is TGTGCCAGCAAACCCACCGCCGGGGAAGCTTCACCCCTCCACTTT.

The chain has TRBV5-4 and TRBJ2-1, with TRBD2 matching over 8 bases. The V gene end was trimmed by 3 bases and the J gene end by 10 bases; junction bases not matched to a gene: 15. The CDR3 is made up of 16 amino acids. Germline V CDR1 and CDR2: SGHNT, YYREEE (reference sequence). The CDR3 DNA reads as TGTGCCAGCAGCTACTCACTAGCGGCCCCCGCGGGGGAGCAGTTCTTC. Residues: CASSYSLAAPAGEQFF.

This rearrangement joins TRBV7-9 to TRBJ2-5, with D possibly TRBD1 on 6 matching bases. The CDR3 totals 15 residues. Trimming cost V 5 bases and J 1 base, with 14 bases left between them. Germline V gene lookup returns CDR1 SEHNR and CDR2 FQNEAQ (reference sequence). CDR3 in DNA: TGTGCCAGCAGCGAAACAGGGTCGGCCCAAGAGACCCAGTACTTC. It translates to CASSETGSAQETQYF.

The V gene is TRBV7-2, the J gene TRBJ2-7; TRBD2 matches at 9 bases. Trimming took 1 base from V and 3 from J; bases not matched to a gene: 10. The CDR3 totals 17 residues. CDR1 is SGHTA, CDR2 FQGNSA, per germline. The CDR3 is CASSLETLAGFLYEQYF. The CDR3 bases are TGTGCCAGCAGCTTAGAGACCCTAGCGGGGTTCCTCTACGAGCAGTACTTC.

The V call is TRBV7-9, the J call TRBJ2-4, with 9 positions matching TRBD1. Germline V gives CDR1 SEHNR, CDR2 FQNEAQ (reference sequence). V was clipped by 5 bases and J by 7 bases; unmatched bases: 6. The CDR3 is 14 residues long. The CDR3 bases are TGTGCCAGCAGCCCTGGGACAGGGAGGAACATTCAGTACTTC. This sequence encodes CASSPGTGRNIQYF.

This sequence joins TRBV5-1 and TRBJ2-3; D gene ambiguous. CDR1 SGHRS and CDR2 YFSETQ come from the germline V gene. V was shortened by 2 bases and J by 0 bases, with 7 bases between the two germline ends. This CDR3 is 14 amino acids long. CDR3 coding DNA: TGCGCCAGCAGCTTCGAGAGTAGCACAGATACGCAGTATTTT. Its protein product is CASSFESSTDTQYF.

The CDR3 loop is CASSPLPVGQGGDEQYF. CDR3 nucleotides: TGTGCCAGCAGTCCCCTCCCGGTTGGACAGGGGGGGGACGAGCAGTACTTC. This chain uses TRBV27 with TRBJ2-7; the match to TRBD1 covers 10 bases. Germline-derived CDR1 and CDR2 are MNHEY and SMNVEV (reference sequence). With V trimmed by 5 bases and J by 5 bases, 15 bases remained unmatched. The CDR3 sequence is 17 residues long.

This clone occurred a few times. The chain uses TRBV30 and TRBJ1-1; maybe TRBD1 (6 bases). CDR1 and CDR2 (germline): GTSNPN, SVGIG (reference sequence). CDR3 length: 13 residues. V dropped 4 bases and J dropped 1 base, with 10 bases sitting between them. The CDR3 DNA follows: TGTGCCTGGATGAGGGGGAGGAACACTGAAGCTTTCTTT. As protein: CAWMRGRNTEAFF.

The chain joins TRBV30 to TRBJ1-2, with TRBD1 matching 7 bases. This CDR3 is built from 13 residues. Germline-derived CDR1 and CDR2 are GTSNPN and SVGIG (reference sequence). The ends lost 0 bases at V and 5 bases at J; junction bases unmatched: 3. CDR3 sequence: CAWSVVRGYGYTF. The CDR3, as DNA: TGTGCCTGGAGTGTAGTCAGGGGGTATGGCTACACCTTC.

The chain links TRBV9 to TRBJ2-6, with 10 bases aligning to TRBD2. This CDR3 is 18 amino acids long. Per the germline V gene, CDR1 is SGDLS and CDR2 is YYNGEE. V gave up 0 bases and J gave up 0 bases; unmatched junction bases: 3. The CDR3 bases are TGTGCCAGCAGCGTAGAACTAGCGGGGTTCTCTGGGGCCAACGTCCTGACTTTC. This sequence encodes CASSVELAGFSGANVLTF.

This clone was found once. The chain recombines TRBV6-1 with TRBJ2-1, with a possible D match to TRBD1 (6 bases). Trimming pared 0 bases from V and 6 bases from J, leaving 9 bases between. Germline V lookup: CDR1 MNHNS, CDR2 SASEGT. CDR3 length equals 14 residues. CDR3 in DNA: TGTGCCAGCAGTGAAGCTCGAGGGGGCAATGAGCAGTTCTTC. Its translation is CASSEARGGNEQFF.

The CDR3 region is CASSGNSGAYEQYF. The DNA of the CDR3 is TGTGCCAGCAGTGGTAATAGCGGGGCCTACGAGCAGTACTTC. V is TRBV6-1 and J is TRBJ2-7; TRBD2 matches at 8 bases. CDR3 size: 14 residues. The J segment lost 2 bases and the V segment lost 4 bases, leaving 4 bases of the junction unmatched. Germline V CDR1 and CDR2: MNHNS, SASEGT.